These 30 T cell receptor beta chains came from one sample sequenced in a study of T cell responses to AZD1222 COVID-19 vaccine. Sequenced by immunoSEQ multiplex PCR; TCRdb stores in-frame clones only, minus some. Here the sample spans 200,000 or so clones, roughly 92% being singletons. Sequenced material: peripheral blood, taken on day 0 of AZD1222 vaccination. Source of these receptors: an adult in good health.

V usage is TRBV5-1 and J usage is TRBJ1-1; unclear D gene. Trimming shortened V by 0 bases and J by 1 base, and 7 bases separated the two germline ends. Germline V lookup: CDR1 SGHRS, CDR2 YFSETQ. The CDR3 length is 14 residues. In DNA form, the CDR3 reads TGCGCCAGCAGCTTGGAAGTAAAGAACACTGAAGCTTTCTTT. Protein sequence: CASSLEVKNTEAFF.

This rearrangement joins TRBV7-2 to TRBJ1-4; no definite D call. V lost 1 base, J lost 4 bases, and 7 bases lay in between. The CDR3 is 14 residues long. Per the germline V gene, CDR1 is SGHTA and CDR2 is FQGNSA. The CDR3 spells CASSLVGDNEKLFF. In DNA, the CDR3 is TGTGCCAGCAGCTTAGTCGGTGATAATGAAAAACTGTTTTTT.

This rearrangement joins TRBV27 to TRBJ2-3; 7 bases fit TRBD2. The CDR3 loop spans 17 amino acids. Germline lookup yields CDR1 MNHEY and CDR2 SMNVEV (reference sequence). The ends lost 2 bases at V and 0 bases at J; junction bases unmatched: 8. This CDR3 is CASSLPIKRGSTDTQYF. The CDR3 bases are TGTGCCAGCAGTTTACCCATCAAGCGGGGTAGCACAGATACGCAGTATTTT.

J is TRBJ2-7 and V is TRBV5-1; D perhaps matches TRBD1 (6 bases). The CDR3 totals 16 residues. CDR1 and CDR2 from the germline V gene are SGHRS and YFSETQ. The V gene lost 0 bases and the J gene lost 3 bases, with 16 bases spanning the gap. The CDR3 sequence is CASSLGDVGGRYEQYF. In nucleotides, the CDR3 is TGCGCCAGCAGCTTGGGTGATGTAGGGGGACGCTACGAGCAGTACTTC.

The chain recombines TRBV2 with TRBJ1-5, with D hard to call. CDR3 size: 13 residues. Germline CDR1 reads SNHLY; CDR2 reads FYNNEI. Trimming took 5 bases from V and 6 from J, leaving 11 bases between them. The chain's CDR3 is CASSSATSQPQHF. The CDR3, as DNA: TGTGCCAGCAGTAGTGCGACTTCTCAGCCCCAGCATTTT.

This chain joins TRBV2 and TRBJ1-4; the match to TRBD1 covers 12 bases. The CDR3 consists of 15 residues. V lost 6 bases, J lost 8 bases, and 7 bases stayed unmatched. Germline CDR1 SNHLY, CDR2 FYNNEI. The CDR3 DNA reads as TGTGCCAGCAGCGCGGGACAGGGGGCATGGGAAAAACTGTTTTTT. Encoded protein: CASSAGQGAWEKLFF.

This clone was seen a few times. This sequence joins TRBV5-5 and TRBJ2-3; TRBD1 agrees at 10 bases. Per the germline V gene, CDR1 is SGHKS and CDR2 is YYEKEE (reference sequence). J was trimmed by 5 bases and V by 1 base; bases with no gene match: 4. The CDR3 is 15 residues long. The CDR3 nucleotides are TGTGCCAGCAGCTTGAGGACAGGGGGACAAGATACGCAGTATTTT. Translating it yields CASSLRTGGQDTQYF.

The genes are TRBV4-1 and TRBJ1-5; TRBD1 agrees at 7 bases. V lost 0 bases and J lost 4; bases outside the gene matches: 6. From germline, CDR1 is MGHRA and CDR2 YSYEKL. The CDR3 extends over 16 amino acids. CDR3: CASSQEGAGGNQPQHF. CDR3 coding DNA: TGCGCCAGCAGCCAAGAGGGGGCAGGGGGAAATCAGCCCCAGCATTTT.

The chain couples TRBV4-2 to TRBJ1-1, with TRBD1 matching 7 bases. CDR1 is LGHNA, CDR2 YNFKEQ, per germline. This CDR3 spans 16 amino acids. V shed 6 bases and J 0 bases; nucleotides not matched to a gene: 10. CDR3 amino acids: CASSPQPGQLNTEAFF. For the CDR3, the DNA is TGTGCCAGCAGTCCTCAGCCGGGACAGTTGAACACTGAAGCTTTCTTT.

V is TRBV7-8 and J is TRBJ1-2; maybe TRBD1 (6 bases). This CDR3 spans 16 amino acids. Trimming took off 5 bases at V and 4 bases at J, with 20 bases between the two ends. CDR1 is SGHVS, CDR2 FQNEAQ, per germline. The CDR3 spells CASSPGRLTGPYGYTF. As DNA, the CDR3 is TGTGCCAGCAGCCCCGGGCGGTTGACAGGCCCCTATGGCTACACCTTC. Full variable domain (outside the CDR3, taken from reference TRBV7-8 and TRBJ1-2): GAGVSQSPRYKVAKRGQDVALRCDPISGHVSLFWYQQALGQGPEFLTYFQNEAQLDKSGLPSDRFFAERPEGSVSTLKIQRTQQEDSAVYLCASSPGRLTGPYGYTFGSGTRLTVV.

The gene calls are TRBV12-3 or TRBV12-4 and TRBJ2-7; D not certain. CDR3 length: 11 residues. The V gene lost 5 bases and the J gene lost 1 base, with 3 bases spanning the gap. Here the CDR3 reads CASSTSYEQYF. The CDR3 DNA follows: TGTGCCAGCAGTACGTCCTACGAGCAGTACTTC.

The chain recombines TRBV6-5 with TRBJ2-3; 7 positions match TRBD1. This CDR3 has 16 amino acids. J lost 5 bases, V lost 0 bases, and 8 bases had no gene match. CDR1 is MNHEY and CDR2 is SVGAGI in the germline V gene. In DNA form, the CDR3 reads TGTGCCAGCAGTTACTCGGTGGAGACAGGGCAAGATACGCAGTATTTT. Protein: CASSYSVETGQDTQYF.

This rearrangement joins TRBV11-2 to TRBJ1-2; 12 nucleotides line up with TRBD1. V lost 5 bases and J lost 4; bases outside the gene matches: 5. Germline CDR1 reads SGHAT; CDR2 reads FQNNGV. This CDR3 spans 15 amino acids. CDR3 in DNA: TGTGCCAGCAGCCCCGGGACAGGGGGCGGCTATGGCTACACCTTC. It is translated as CASSPGTGGGYGYTF.

The chain uses TRBV10-3 and TRBJ1-1; 10 bases are a match to TRBD1. The CDR3 consists of 15 residues. The ends lost 6 bases at V and 4 bases at J; junction bases unmatched: 8. The germline CDR1 and CDR2 sequences are ENHRY and SYGVKD. Here the CDR3 DNA reads TGTGCCATCAGACCTGGGACAGGGGTCGGCACTGAAGCTTTCTTT. Its protein product is CAIRPGTGVGTEAFF.

The rearrangement uses TRBV5-1 and TRBJ2-2; 10 bases fit TRBD2. Germline V gives CDR1 SGHRS, CDR2 YFSETQ. J was trimmed by 5 bases and V by 0 bases; bases with no gene match: 4. This CDR3 comprises 16 residues. CDR3 coding DNA: TGCGCCAGCAGCTTGGAAGCGGGGGGGCCGACCGGGGAGCTGTTTTTT. The encoded protein is CASSLEAGGPTGELFF.

The V gene is TRBV21-1, the J gene TRBJ1-2; TRBD1 is the table's D call and was not checked against the DNA. TRBV21-1 is reported as a pseudogene. CDR3 length equals 19 residues. The CDR3 spells CASSRSWGGQELLGYGYTF. The CDR3 nucleotides read TGTGCCAGCAGCAGGTCTTGGGGAGGACAGGAACTTTTGGGCTATGGCTACACCTTC.

V gene TRBV3-1 (or the pseudogene TRBV3-2) combines with J gene TRBJ2-7, with 8 bases identical to TRBD1. With V trimmed by 3 bases and J by 5 bases, 0 bases remained unmatched. The CDR3 contains 12 residues. The germline V gene has CDR1 LGHDT and CDR2 YNNKEL (reference sequence). CDR3 in amino acids: CASSQDRDEQYF. Written as DNA, the CDR3 is TGTGCCAGCAGCCAGGACAGGGACGAGCAGTACTTC.

This rearrangement joins TRBV30 to TRBJ2-2; D gene uncertain. This CDR3 spans 16 amino acids. The germline V and J ends were trimmed by 3 bases and 7 bases, with 21 bases remaining between them. Per germline, CDR1 GTSNPN and CDR2 SVGIG (reference sequence). The CDR3 reads CAWRVLRTQYGGELFF. For the CDR3, the DNA is TGTGCCTGGAGGGTTCTGAGGACCCAATACGGCGGGGAGCTGTTTTTT.

This chain connects TRBV18 to TRBJ2-4; a possible D gene is TRBD1 (5 bases). V lost 3 bases and J lost 1, with 7 bases in between. Germline assignment: CDR1 KGHSH and CDR2 LQKENI. This CDR3 has 14 residues. CDR3 bases: TGTGCCAGCTCACCCAGGGATGCCAAAAACATTCAGTACTTC. Amino acid sequence: CASSPRDAKNIQYF.

V gene TRBV11-2 combines with J gene TRBJ2-7; 12 nucleotides align to TRBD2. CDR1 is SGHAT, CDR2 FQNNGV, per germline. This CDR3 region has 16 residues. J lost 0 bases, V lost 4 bases, and 4 bases had no gene match. CDR3 region: CASSSWTSGTSYEQYF. The CDR3 DNA reads TGTGCCAGCAGCTCCTGGACTAGCGGGACCTCCTACGAGCAGTACTTC.

V and J are TRBV27 and TRBJ1-4; 8 bases align to TRBD1. Per the germline V gene, CDR1 is MNHEY and CDR2 is SMNVEV (reference sequence). CDR3 length equals 15 residues. V shed 5 bases and J 5 bases; nucleotides not matched to a gene: 7. CDR3 protein: CASSPGQGGNEKLFF. CDR3 nucleotides: TGTGCCAGCAGTCCCGGACAGGGAGGGAATGAAAAACTGTTTTTT.

The chain combines TRBV6-2 or TRBV6-3 with TRBJ1-1; no firm D call. V lost 3 bases and J lost 1, with 6 bases in between. There are 13 residues in the CDR3. The V gene's germline CDR1 is MNHEY and CDR2 SVGEGT. This CDR3 reads CASSYRRNTEAFF. DNA for the CDR3: TGTGCCAGCAGTTATAGGAGGAACACTGAAGCTTTCTTT.

The CDR3, as DNA: TGTGCCAGTAGTATCTCTAGGACGGTGGGTGACACCATATATTTT. Protein sequence: CASSISRTVGDTIYF. The chain links TRBV19 to TRBJ1-3; no reliable D call. V lost 3 bases to trimming and J lost 8 bases, with 17 bases between them. Germline V CDR1 and CDR2: LNHDA, SQIVND (reference sequence). This CDR3 is built from 15 residues.

The V gene is TRBV5-4, the J gene TRBJ2-5; D is perhaps TRBD2 (7 bases). The CDR3 runs 20 residues. Per the germline V gene, CDR1 is SGHNT and CDR2 is YYREEE (reference sequence). Trimming left V 5 bases short and J 1 base short, with 30 bases between. The CDR3 protein is CASSPYLNLGGPEFQETQYF. The CDR3 DNA sequence: TGTGCCAGCAGTCCCTACCTTAACCTGGGGGGGCCCGAATTCCAAGAGACCCAGTACTTC. Complete variable domain (other parts from reference TRBV5-4 and TRBJ2-5): ETGVTQSPTHLIKTRGQQVTLRCSSQSGHNTVSWYQQALGQGPQFIFQYYREEENGRGNFPPRFSGLQFPNYSSELNVNALELDDSALYLCASSPYLNLGGPEFQETQYFGPGTRLLVL.

CDR3 in amino acids: CASSPIGDEQYF. In nucleotides, the CDR3 is TGTGCCAGCTCACCAATCGGGGACGAGCAGTACTTC. The chain recombines TRBV18 with TRBJ2-7; the D gene is possibly TRBD2 (5 bases). The CDR3 runs to 12 residues. The V gene lost 2 bases and the J gene lost 5 bases, with 7 bases spanning the gap. Per the germline V gene, CDR1 is KGHSH and CDR2 is LQKENI.

The CDR3 bases are TGTGCCAGTTCGGCCGAGGGCGATGAGCAGTTCTTC. Amino acids: CASSAEGDEQFF. V and J are TRBV19 and TRBJ2-1, with D perhaps matching TRBD2 (5 bases). The germline V gene has CDR1 LNHDA and CDR2 SQIVND (reference sequence). The CDR3 length is 12 residues. The germline V and J ends were trimmed by 8 bases and 8 bases, with 13 bases remaining between them. The full variable domain, with the rest looked up from reference TRBV19 and TRBJ2-1, is DGGITQSPKYLFRKEGQNVTLSCEQNLNHDAMYWYRQDPGQGLRLIYYSQIVNDFQKGDIAEGYSVSREKKESFPLTVTSAQKNPTAFYLCASSAEGDEQFFGPGTRLTVL.

The V and J genes are TRBV6-1 and TRBJ2-5; D is uncertain. V lost 6 bases and J 1 base, leaving 0 bases between the germline ends. CDR1 MNHNS and CDR2 SASEGT come from the germline V gene. This CDR3 has 10 residues. In DNA form, the CDR3 reads TGTGCCAGCAGCCAAGAGACCCAGTACTTC. Amino acid sequence: CASSQETQYF.

J is TRBJ2-1 and V is TRBV9, with 14 bases matching TRBD2. Germline V gives CDR1 SGDLS, CDR2 YYNGEE. Germline trimming cut 4 bases from V and 7 bases from J; bases unmatched to any gene: 7. CDR3 length: 16 amino acids. The CDR3 is CASSFAGTSGRNEQFF. DNA of the CDR3: TGTGCCAGCAGCTTCGCCGGGACTAGCGGGAGAAATGAGCAGTTCTTC.

The V and J genes are TRBV5-1 and TRBJ1-2; a possible D gene is TRBD1 (5 bases). The CDR3 length is 14 residues. Trimming pared 0 bases from V and 8 bases from J, leaving 14 bases between. Germline CDR1 and CDR2: SGHRS and YFSETQ. CDR3 region: CASSLGDRFKGYTF. The CDR3 region has the DNA TGCGCCAGCAGCTTGGGGGACCGGTTTAAGGGCTACACCTTC.

The rearrangement links TRBV6-1 to TRBJ2-7, with a possible D match to TRBD1 (5 bases). The length of the CDR3 is 15 residues. V lost 2 bases, J lost 0 bases, and 11 bases lay in between. Germline V gene sequence: CDR1 MNHNS, CDR2 SASEGT. The CDR3 DNA sequence: TGTGCCAGCAGTGAATTGGTTGACAGCTCCTACGAGCAGTACTTC. Its protein product is CASSELVDSSYEQYF.